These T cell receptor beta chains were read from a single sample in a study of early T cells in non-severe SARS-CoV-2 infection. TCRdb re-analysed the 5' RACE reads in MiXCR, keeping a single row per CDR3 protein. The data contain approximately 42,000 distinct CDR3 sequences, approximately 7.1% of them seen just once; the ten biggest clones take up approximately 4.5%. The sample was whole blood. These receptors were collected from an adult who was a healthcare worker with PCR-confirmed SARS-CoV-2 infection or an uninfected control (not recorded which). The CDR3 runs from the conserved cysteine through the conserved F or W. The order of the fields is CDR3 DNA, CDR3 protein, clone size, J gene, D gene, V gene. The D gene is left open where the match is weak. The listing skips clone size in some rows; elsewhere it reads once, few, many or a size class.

TGTGCCAGCACTACCTCCTCCTACAATGAGCAGTTCTTC,CASTTSSYNEQFF,.,TRBJ2-1,.,TRBV12-3/TRBV12-4
TGCAGCGCAGACCCTAGCGGGGGTGCTTTGGGGGTAAATGAGCAGTTCTTC,CSADPSGGALGVNEQFF,many,TRBJ2-1,TRBD2,TRBV20-1
TGCGCCAGCAGCGTTACGGGACAGGATAATCAGCCCCAGCATTTT,CASSVTGQDNQPQHF,many,TRBJ1-5,TRBD1,TRBV5-1
TGCAGTGCTTTAGGGGGGACTAGCGTCCCAGAGACCCAGTACTTC,CSALGGTSVPETQYF,.,TRBJ2-5,TRBD2,TRBV20-1
TGTGCCACCAGCAGATCCCTCCCTAGCGGGGGGAGCACAGATACGCAGTATTTT,CATSRSLPSGGSTDTQYF,.,TRBJ2-3,TRBD2,TRBV15
TGTGCCAGCGGACAACAGGGACAGCCCCAGCATTTT,CASGQQGQPQHF,.,TRBJ1-5,.,TRBV7-9
TGTGCCAGCAGCTTGGACAGGGACTCCTATAATTCACCCCTCCACTTT,CASSLDRDSYNSPLHF,many,TRBJ1-6,TRBD1,TRBV7-2
TGCAGTGCTAGAGATTATCGGCCTAGCGGGGACTACGAGCAGTACTTC,CSARDYRPSGDYEQYF,many,TRBJ2-7,TRBD2,TRBV20-1
TGTGCCAGCAGCCAATGGACGGGGGCCGGTGGAGATACGCAGTATTTT,CASSQWTGAGGDTQYF,many,TRBJ2-3,.,TRBV3-1
TGTGCCAGCAGTGTCACTAGCGGGGGGTCTAACACCGGGGAGCTGTTTTTT,CASSVTSGGSNTGELFF,.,TRBJ2-2,TRBD2,TRBV6-1
TGTGCCAGCAGTTACTCAGGAGGGCTCTCGGGGTCTGGGGCCAACGTCCTGACTTTC,CASSYSGGLSGSGANVLTF,many,TRBJ2-6,.,TRBV6-6
TGTGCCAGCAGTTACGCTGGGGGGGGCCGTACCTACGAGCAGTACTTC,CASSYAGGGRTYEQYF,.,TRBJ2-7,.,TRBV6-5
TGTGCCAGCAGTTTTTCGTACGCCGCAGACACTGAAGCTTTCTTT,CASSFSYAADTEAFF,.,TRBJ1-1,.,TRBV12-3/TRBV12-4
TGTGCCAGCAGTTTAAGGCTGGGCCTTCAAGAGCACTTC,CASSLRLGLQEHF,few,TRBJ2-5,.,TRBV27
TGTGCCAGCAGTGTTGAAGGACAGGCCACCGCCTATAATTCACCCCTCCACTTT,CASSVEGQATAYNSPLHF,many,TRBJ1-6,TRBD1,TRBV6-5
TGTGCCAGCAGCGCCAATTCTGGGGCCAACGTCCTGACTTTC,CASSANSGANVLTF,many,TRBJ2-6,.,TRBV7-6
TGTGCCAGCAGTTCGCCAGGGCTTAACTATGGCTACACCTTC,CASSSPGLNYGYTF,.,TRBJ1-2,.,TRBV27
TGTGCCAGCAGTAAGGGCGGGGCAGATACGCAGTATTTT,CASSKGGADTQYF,.,TRBJ2-3,.,TRBV2